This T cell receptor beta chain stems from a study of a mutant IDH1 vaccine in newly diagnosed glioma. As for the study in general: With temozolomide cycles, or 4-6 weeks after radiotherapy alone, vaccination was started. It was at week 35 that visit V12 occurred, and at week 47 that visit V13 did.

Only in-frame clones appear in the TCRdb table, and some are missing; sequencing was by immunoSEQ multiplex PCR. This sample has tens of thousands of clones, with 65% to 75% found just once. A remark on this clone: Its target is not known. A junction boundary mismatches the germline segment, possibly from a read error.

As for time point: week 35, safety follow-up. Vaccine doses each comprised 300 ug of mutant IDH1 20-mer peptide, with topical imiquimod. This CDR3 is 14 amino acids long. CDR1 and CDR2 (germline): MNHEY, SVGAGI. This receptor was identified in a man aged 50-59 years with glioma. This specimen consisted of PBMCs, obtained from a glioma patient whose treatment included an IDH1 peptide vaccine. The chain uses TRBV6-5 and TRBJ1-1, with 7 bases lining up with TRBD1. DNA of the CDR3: TGTGCCAGCAGTTACGAGACAGGGAACCCTGAAGCTTTCTTT. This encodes CASSYETGNPEAFF.